Only a few counts were recorded for the clone carrying this T cell receptor beta chain. Its antigen is currently unknown. Trimming removed 1 base at V and 0 bases at J, with 6 bases between. Germline lookup yields CDR1 SGHNT and CDR2 YENEEA. The CDR3 totals 15 residues. The data originate from a study of cytomegalovirus exposure and HLA in healthy donors. In the PCR, 60 Vbeta and 13 Jbeta primers were used. The data were produced by immunoSEQ multiplex PCR, yet TCRdb's version contains in-frame clones alone and is incomplete. The sample lists roughly 250,000 clones; 75% to 85% were seen once. Study results and limitations: High specificity and sensitivity for cytomegalovirus status were reported for the classifier. About 87% or about 30% of the time was how often most TCR beta V segments were productive, according to an earlier analysis. An assumption of roughly uniform sequencing depth across donors underlay the presence/absence analyses.

This chain connects TRBV11-3 to TRBJ2-2; weak D call: TRBD2 (6 bases). The sequence was collected from a girl aged 2-10 years in good health and CMV-seronegative. Source material: PBMCs. In nucleotides, the CDR3 is TGTGCCAGCAGCTTAGCGGGAGCGAACACCGGGGAGCTGTTTTTT. Translated: CASSLAGANTGELFF. Full variable domain (missing parts from reference TRBV11-3 and TRBJ2-2): EAGVVQSPRYKIIEKKQPVAFWCNPISGHNTLYWYLQNLGQGPELLIRYENEEAVDDSQLPKDRFSAERLKGVDSTLKIQPAELGDSAVYLCASSLAGANTGELFFGEGSRLTVL.